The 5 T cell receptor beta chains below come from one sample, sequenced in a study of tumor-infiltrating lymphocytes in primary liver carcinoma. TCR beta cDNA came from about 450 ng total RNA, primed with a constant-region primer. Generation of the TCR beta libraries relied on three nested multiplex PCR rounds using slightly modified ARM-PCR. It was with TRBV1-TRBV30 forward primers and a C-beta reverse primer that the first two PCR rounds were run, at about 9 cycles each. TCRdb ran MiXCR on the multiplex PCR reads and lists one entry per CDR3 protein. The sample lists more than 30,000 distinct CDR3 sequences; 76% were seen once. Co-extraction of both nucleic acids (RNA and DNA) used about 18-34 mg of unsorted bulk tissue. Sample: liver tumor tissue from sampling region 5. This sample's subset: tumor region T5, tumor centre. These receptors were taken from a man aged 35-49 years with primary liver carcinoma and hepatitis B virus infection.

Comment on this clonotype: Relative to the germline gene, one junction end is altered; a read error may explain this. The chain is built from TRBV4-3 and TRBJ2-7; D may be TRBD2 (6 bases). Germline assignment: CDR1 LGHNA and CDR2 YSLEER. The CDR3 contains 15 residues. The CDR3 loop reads CVSGQDRETPYEQYF. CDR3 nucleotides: TGCGTCAGCGGCCAAGATCGGGAGACTCCTTACGAGCAGTACTTC.

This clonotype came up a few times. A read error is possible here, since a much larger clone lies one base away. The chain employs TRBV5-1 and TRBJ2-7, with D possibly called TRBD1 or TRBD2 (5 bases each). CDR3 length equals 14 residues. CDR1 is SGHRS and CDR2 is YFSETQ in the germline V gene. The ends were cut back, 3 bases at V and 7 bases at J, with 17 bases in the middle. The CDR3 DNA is TGCGCCAGCAGCTGGGACCTAGCTGGTTGGGAGCAGTACTTC. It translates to CASSWDLAGWEQYF.

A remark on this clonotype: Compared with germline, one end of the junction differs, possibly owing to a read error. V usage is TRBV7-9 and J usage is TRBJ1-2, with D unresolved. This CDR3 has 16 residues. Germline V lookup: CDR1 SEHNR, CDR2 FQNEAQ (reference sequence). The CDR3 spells CASSLEGRLSQYGYTF. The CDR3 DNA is TGTGCCAGCAGCCTCGAGGGCAGGCTGTCCCAGTATGGTTACACTTTC. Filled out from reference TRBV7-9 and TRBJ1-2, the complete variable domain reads DTGVSQNPRHKITKRGQNVTFRCDPISEHNRLYWYRQTLGQGPEFLTYFQNEAQLEKSRLLSDRFSAERPKGSFSTLEIQRTEQGDSAMYLCASSLEGRLSQYGYTFGSGTRLTVV.

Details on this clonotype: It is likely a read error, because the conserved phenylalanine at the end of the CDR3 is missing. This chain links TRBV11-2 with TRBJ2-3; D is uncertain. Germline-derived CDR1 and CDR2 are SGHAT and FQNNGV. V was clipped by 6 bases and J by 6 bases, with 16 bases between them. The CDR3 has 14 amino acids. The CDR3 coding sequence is TGTGCCAGCAGTATAGAACTTTACACCGATACGCAGTATCTT. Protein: CASSIELYTDTQYL.

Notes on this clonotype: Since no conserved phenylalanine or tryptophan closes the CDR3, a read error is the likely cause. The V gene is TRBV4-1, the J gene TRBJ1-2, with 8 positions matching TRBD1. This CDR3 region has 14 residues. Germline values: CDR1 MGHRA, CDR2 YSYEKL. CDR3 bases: TGCTTCAGCAGCCAAGGGGACAGGAACTATGGCTACACCTCC. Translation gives CFSSQGDRNYGYTS.